The 24 T cell receptor beta chains reported below all come from one sample, sequenced in a study of cytomegalovirus exposure and HLA in healthy donors. The PCR made use of 60 Vbeta and 13 Jbeta primers. Data came from immunoSEQ multiplex PCR; TCRdb stores just in-frame clones and leaves some out. Of 110,000 to 150,000 clones listed, 77% are singletons. Sequencing was carried out using PBMCs. These receptors came from a female donor in good health and CMV-seronegative.

The chain links TRBV5-1 to TRBJ1-1; D gene unclear. CDR3 length equals 14 residues. The ends were cut back, 4 bases at V and 1 base at J, with 11 bases in the middle. The V gene's germline CDR1 is SGHRS and CDR2 YFSETQ. For the CDR3, the DNA is TGCGCCAGCAGCCCCCGAGCGGAGAACACTGAAGCTTTCTTT. The encoded protein is CASSPRAENTEAFF.

The chain combines TRBV9 with TRBJ2-3; TRBD1 matches at 12 bases. CDR3 length: 16 amino acids. With 4 bases clipped from V and 3 bases from J, the junction kept 6 bases outside the gene matches. Germline assignment: CDR1 SGDLS and CDR2 YYNGEE. Written as DNA, the CDR3 is TGTGCCAGCAGCCAAGGGACAGGGGGCAATACAGATACGCAGTATTTT. Its protein product is CASSQGTGGNTDTQYF.

The V gene is TRBV15, the J gene TRBJ2-7, with D possibly TRBD1 on 5 matching bases. V lost 0 bases to trimming and J lost 1 base, with 13 bases between them. The CDR3 totals 16 residues. The V gene's germline CDR1 is LNHNV and CDR2 YYDKDF (reference sequence). The CDR3 sequence is CATSREGGAGSYEQYF. DNA of the CDR3: TGTGCCACCAGCAGAGAGGGTGGGGCAGGGTCCTACGAGCAGTACTTC.

The chain carries TRBV4-2 and TRBJ1-2; D might be TRBD1 (5 bases). Germline V gene data show CDR1 as LGHNA and CDR2 as YNFKEQ. The V end was cut by 0 bases, the J end by 4 bases, with 9 bases between. The CDR3 runs to 14 residues. CDR3 region: CASSQEGRAYGYTF. The CDR3 nucleotides read TGTGCCAGCAGCCAAGAGGGCAGGGCCTATGGCTACACCTTC.

The chain uses TRBV5-1 and TRBJ2-5; D is unresolved. The CDR3 runs 12 residues. The V and J ends lost 5 bases and 5 bases respectively, with 10 bases between them. Per the germline V gene, CDR1 is SGHRS and CDR2 is YFSETQ. CDR3 nucleotide sequence: TGCGCCAGCAGATTAGAACGGGAGACCCAGTACTTC. As protein: CASRLERETQYF.

The chain has TRBV6-5 and TRBJ2-3; D not resolved. The CDR3 sequence is 15 residues long. Germline values: CDR1 MNHEY, CDR2 SVGAGI. The ends were cut back, 5 bases at V and 0 bases at J, with 12 bases in the middle. The DNA for the CDR3 is TGTGCCAGCAGTACCCAGATGGTTAGCACAGATACGCAGTATTTT. Amino acid sequence: CASSTQMVSTDTQYF.

The chain uses TRBV12-1 and TRBJ2-7; the D segment call TRBD1 is taken from the table without a DNA check. TRBV12-1 is shown as a pseudogene. The length of the CDR3 is 16 residues. The CDR3 sequence is CASSFVRDREEHEQYF. The CDR3, as DNA: TGTGCCAGCAGCTTTGTACGGGACAGGGAGGAACACGAGCAGTACTTC.

V and J are TRBV29-1 and TRBJ2-1; 14 positions agree with TRBD2. The CDR3 contains 14 residues. Germline assignment: CDR1 SQVTM and CDR2 ANQGSEA. V shed 6 bases, J shed 4 bases, and the junction held 2 bases outside the gene matches. In DNA form, the CDR3 reads TGCAGCGTCCGGACTAGCGGGGGGTACAATGAGCAGTTCTTC. Translated: CSVRTSGGYNEQFF.

The J gene is TRBJ2-1, the V gene TRBV7-2; 16 bases are a match to TRBD2. The CDR3 has 19 residues. The V gene end was trimmed by 0 bases and the J gene end by 2 bases; junction bases not matched to a gene: 4. Germline CDR1 SGHTA, CDR2 FQGNSA. Written as DNA, the CDR3 is TGTGCCAGCAGCTTAGCCTCCGGGACTAGCGGGGGGGCCTACAATGAGCAGTTCTTC. Protein product: CASSLASGTSGGAYNEQFF.

This clone has just one count. The V call is TRBV7-8, the J call TRBJ1-2; D possibly corresponds to TRBD1 (6 bases). The CDR3 extends over 14 amino acids. Trimming stripped 5 bases from V and 4 bases from J, with 14 bases between. CDR1 is SGHVS, CDR2 FQNEAQ, per germline. The CDR3: CASSRGQGSYGYTF. The CDR3 region has the DNA TGTGCCAGCAGCCGAGGGCAGGGGTCCTATGGCTACACCTTC. Using reference TRBV7-8 and TRBJ1-2 for the parts outside the CDR3, the full variable domain is GAGVSQSPRYKVAKRGQDVALRCDPISGHVSLFWYQQALGQGPEFLTYFQNEAQLDKSGLPSDRFFAERPEGSVSTLKIQRTQQEDSAVYLCASSRGQGSYGYTFGSGTRLTVV.

This chain uses TRBV30 with TRBJ1-2; 9 bases map to TRBD1. J was trimmed by 8 bases and V by 3 bases; bases with no gene match: 7. Germline CDR1 is GTSNPN and CDR2 is SVGIG (reference sequence). This CDR3 contains 13 residues. Written as DNA, the CDR3 is TGTGCCTGGAGCCAAAACAGGGGGCACGGCTACACCTTC. This codes for CAWSQNRGHGYTF.

This clone was observed once. The V call is TRBV6-5, the J call TRBJ1-2, with 7 positions matching TRBD1. Germline CDR1 is MNHEY and CDR2 is SVGAGI. After removal of 5 bases from V and 3 bases from J, the junction contained 6 bases not matched to a gene. The CDR3 runs 14 residues. The CDR3 nucleotides read TGTGCCAGCAGTAGGCAAGGACAGGACTATGGCTACACCTTC. Translated: CASSRQGQDYGYTF.

The rearrangement joins TRBV7-8 to TRBJ1-1; 10 bases line up with TRBD1. The trim removed 5 bases at V and 5 bases at J, leaving 8 bases unmatched. Per the germline V gene, CDR1 is SGHVS and CDR2 is FQNEAQ. The CDR3 consists of 15 residues. The CDR3 here is CASSPRQGALTEAFF. CDR3 coding DNA: TGTGCCAGCAGCCCACGACAGGGGGCGCTTACTGAAGCTTTCTTT.

The rearrangement links TRBV28 to TRBJ2-3; TRBD2 aligns across 8 bases. Germline trimming cut 4 bases from V and 0 bases from J; bases unmatched to any gene: 6. The CDR3 has 16 amino acids. Germline CDR1 is MDHEN and CDR2 is SYDVKM. The CDR3: CASSYSGTRSTDTQYF. Here the CDR3 DNA reads TGTGCCAGCAGTTATAGCGGGACCAGAAGCACAGATACGCAGTATTTT.

This clone was found a few times. This chain connects TRBV4-1 to TRBJ2-2, with 13 bases matching TRBD2. The length of the CDR3 is 16 residues. After removal of 4 bases from V and 7 bases from J, the junction contained 6 bases not matched to a gene. Germline V lookup: CDR1 MGHRA, CDR2 YSYEKL. For the CDR3, the DNA is TGCGCCAGCAGCCCGACTAGCGGGAGGCGGTTCGGGGAGCTGTTTTTT. As protein: CASSPTSGRRFGELFF.

In this sample, this clone turned up once. The genes are TRBV6-4 and TRBJ2-1; 9 bases map to TRBD1. Germline V gives CDR1 MRHNA, CDR2 SNTAGT. The CDR3 is 15 residues long. Germline trimming cut 5 bases from V and 4 bases from J; bases unmatched to any gene: 6. Here the CDR3 reads CASSSGQGLYNEQFF. The DNA for the CDR3 is TGTGCCAGCAGTTCCGGACAGGGGCTTTACAATGAGCAGTTCTTC.

The rearrangement uses TRBV2 and TRBJ2-5, with 9 bases matching TRBD2. There are 14 residues in the CDR3. The V gene end was trimmed by 5 bases and the J gene end by 9 bases; junction bases not matched to a gene: 10. Germline V gives CDR1 SNHLY, CDR2 FYNNEI. CDR3 nucleotides: TGTGCCAGCAGTTCCTCTAGCGGGGTAGGGCCCCAGTACTTC. Residues: CASSSSSGVGPQYF.

The V call is TRBV18, the J call TRBJ2-7, with TRBD1 matching 9 bases. The CDR3 totals 13 residues. V gave up 6 bases and J gave up 3 bases; unmatched junction bases: 3. Germline CDR1 is KGHSH and CDR2 is LQKENI. The DNA of the CDR3 is TGTGCCAGCTCCCGGGACAGGGTCTACGAGCAGTACTTC. This encodes CASSRDRVYEQYF.

This clone showed up just once. The chain carries TRBV9 and TRBJ2-3; 8 bases are a match to TRBD2. The CDR3 consists of 16 residues. Trimming removed 4 bases from V and 2 bases from J; junction bases left unmatched: 9. CDR1 and CDR2 from the germline V gene are SGDLS and YYNGEE. CDR3 coding DNA: TGTGCCAGCAGCCCAGGAAGCGGGGGATTCACAGATACGCAGTATTTT. It codes for CASSPGSGGFTDTQYF.

This clone showed up just once. The genes are TRBV6-1 and TRBJ2-5; the D gene is possibly TRBD2 (6 bases). The end of the DNA is better explained by TRBJ2-7, so the J call may be wrong. There are 16 residues in the CDR3. Germline CDR1 is MNHNS and CDR2 is SASEGT. The CDR3 sequence: CASSEPPLAGTYEQYF. The CDR3 DNA follows: TGTGCCAGCAGTGAGCCCCCTCTCGCGGGAACCTACGAGCAGTACTTC.

The rearrangement uses TRBV5-4 and TRBJ2-7, with 7 bases aligning to TRBD1. CDR3 length: 15 residues. Germline lookup yields CDR1 SGHNT and CDR2 YYREEE (reference sequence). With V trimmed by 0 bases and J by 3 bases, 6 bases remained unmatched. The CDR3 reads CASSLGRQGYYEQYF. Written as DNA, the CDR3 is TGTGCCAGCAGCTTGGGCCGACAGGGCTACTACGAGCAGTACTTC. Looking up the rest from reference TRBV5-4 and TRBJ2-7 gives the full variable domain: ETGVTQSPTHLIKTRGQQVTLRCSSQSGHNTVSWYQQALGQGPQFIFQYYREEENGRGNFPPRFSGLQFPNYSSELNVNALELDDSALYLCASSLGRQGYYEQYFGPGTRLTVT.

The genes are TRBV28 and TRBJ2-7; 9 positions agree with TRBD1. The J segment lost 3 bases and the V segment lost 6 bases, leaving 12 bases of the junction unmatched. The CDR3 is made up of 16 amino acids. Germline V lookup: CDR1 MDHEN, CDR2 SYDVKM. The CDR3 DNA follows: TGTGCCAGCAGGCCACAGGGGGCGGGCCAACGCTACGAGCAGTACTTC. Its protein is CASRPQGAGQRYEQYF.

As DNA, the CDR3 is TGTGCCAGCAGTTTCCTGACAGGGCGTGAACACGAGCAGTACTTC. This encodes CASSFLTGREHEQYF. The rearrangement links TRBV27 to TRBJ2-7; 7 bases agree with TRBD1. Germline lookup yields CDR1 MNHEY and CDR2 SMNVEV (reference sequence). With V trimmed by 3 bases and J by 5 bases, 10 bases remained unmatched. The CDR3 is made up of 15 amino acids.

This CDR3 is CASSLGSAGRVNTEAFF. The CDR3 region has the DNA TGTGCCAGCAGCTTGGGGTCTGCAGGGAGGGTGAACACTGAAGCTTTCTTT. The chain is built from TRBV5-6 and TRBJ1-1, with D maybe TRBD1 (5 bases). CDR3 size: 17 residues. Germline CDR1 reads SGHDT; CDR2 reads YYEEEE. V was clipped by 0 bases and J by 0 bases, with 15 bases between them.